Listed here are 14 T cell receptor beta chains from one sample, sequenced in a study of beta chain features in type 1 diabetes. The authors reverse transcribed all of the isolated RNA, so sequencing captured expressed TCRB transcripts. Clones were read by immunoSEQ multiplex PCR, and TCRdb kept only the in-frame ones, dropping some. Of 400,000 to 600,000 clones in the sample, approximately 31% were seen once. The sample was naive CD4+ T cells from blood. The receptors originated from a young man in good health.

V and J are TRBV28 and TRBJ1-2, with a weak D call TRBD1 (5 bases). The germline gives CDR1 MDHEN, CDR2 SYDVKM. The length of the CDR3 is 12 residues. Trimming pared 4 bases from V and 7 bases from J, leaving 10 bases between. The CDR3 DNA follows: TGTGCCAGCAGTTACAGGTTCGGTGGCTACACCTTC. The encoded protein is CASSYRFGGYTF.

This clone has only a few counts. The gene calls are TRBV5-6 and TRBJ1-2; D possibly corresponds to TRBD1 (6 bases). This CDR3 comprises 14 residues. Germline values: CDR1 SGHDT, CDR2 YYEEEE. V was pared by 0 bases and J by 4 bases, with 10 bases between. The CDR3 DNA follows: TGTGCCAGCAGCTTGGGACAGGCTACCTATGGCTACACCTTC. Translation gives CASSLGQATYGYTF.

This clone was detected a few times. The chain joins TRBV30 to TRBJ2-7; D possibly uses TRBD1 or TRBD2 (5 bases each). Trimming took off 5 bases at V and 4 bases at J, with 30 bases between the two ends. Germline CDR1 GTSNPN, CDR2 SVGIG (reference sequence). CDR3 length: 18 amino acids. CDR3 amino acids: CAWATGAGAASIVYEQYF. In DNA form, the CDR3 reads TGTGCCTGGGCCACCGGGGCAGGCGCGGCGAGTATAGTGTACGAGCAGTACTTC. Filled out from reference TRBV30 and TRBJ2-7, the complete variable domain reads SQTIHQWPATLVQPVGSPLSLECTVEGTSNPNLYWYRQAAGRGLQLLFYSVGIGQISSEVPQNLSASRPQDRQFILSSKKLLLSDSGFYLCAWATGAGAASIVYEQYFGPGTRLTVT.

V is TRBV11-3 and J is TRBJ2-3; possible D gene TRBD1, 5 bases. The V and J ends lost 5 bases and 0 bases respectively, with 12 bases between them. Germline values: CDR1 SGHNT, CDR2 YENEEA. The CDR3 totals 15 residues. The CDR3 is CASSEGWGSTDTQYF. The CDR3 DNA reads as TGTGCCAGCAGCGAAGGTTGGGGCAGCACAGATACGCAGTATTTT.

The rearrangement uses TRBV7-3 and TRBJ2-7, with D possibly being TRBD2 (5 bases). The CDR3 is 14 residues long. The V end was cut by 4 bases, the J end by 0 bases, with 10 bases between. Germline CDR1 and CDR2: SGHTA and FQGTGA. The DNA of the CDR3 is TGTGCCAGCAGCTACCTAGGGAGCTCCTACGAGCAGTACTTC. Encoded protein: CASSYLGSSYEQYF.

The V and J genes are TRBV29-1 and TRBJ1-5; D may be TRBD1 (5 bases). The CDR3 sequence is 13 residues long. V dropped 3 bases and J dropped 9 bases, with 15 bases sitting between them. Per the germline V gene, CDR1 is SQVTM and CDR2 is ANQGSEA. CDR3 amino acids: CSVDFGGMGPQHF. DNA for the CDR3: TGCAGCGTTGATTTCGGGGGGATGGGGCCCCAGCATTTT.

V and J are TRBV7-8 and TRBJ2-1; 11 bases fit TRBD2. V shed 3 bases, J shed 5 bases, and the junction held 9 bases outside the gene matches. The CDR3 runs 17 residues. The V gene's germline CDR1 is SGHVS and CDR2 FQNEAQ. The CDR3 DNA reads TGTGCCAGCAGCTTGGGCCCCGGGACTAGCGGAAACAATGAGCAGTTCTTC. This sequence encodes CASSLGPGTSGNNEQFF.

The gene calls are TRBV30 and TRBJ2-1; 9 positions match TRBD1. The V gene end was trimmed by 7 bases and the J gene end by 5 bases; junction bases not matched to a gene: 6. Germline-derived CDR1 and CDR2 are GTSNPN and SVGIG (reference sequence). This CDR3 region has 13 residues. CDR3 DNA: TGTGCCTCCGACAGGGGGAGAAACAATGAGCAGTTCTTC. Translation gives CASDRGRNNEQFF.

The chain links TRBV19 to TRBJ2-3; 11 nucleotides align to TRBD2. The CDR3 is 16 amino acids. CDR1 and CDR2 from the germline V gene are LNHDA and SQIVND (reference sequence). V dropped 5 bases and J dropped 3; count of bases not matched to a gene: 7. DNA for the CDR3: TGTGCCAGTAGTCCAGTCCTAGCGGGAGGAACAGATACGCAGTATTTT. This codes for CASSPVLAGGTDTQYF. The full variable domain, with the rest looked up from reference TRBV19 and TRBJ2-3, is DGGITQSPKYLFRKEGQNVTLSCEQNLNHDAMYWYRQDPGQGLRLIYYSQIVNDFQKGDIAEGYSVSREKKESFPLTVTSAQKNPTAFYLCASSPVLAGGTDTQYFGPGTRLTVL.

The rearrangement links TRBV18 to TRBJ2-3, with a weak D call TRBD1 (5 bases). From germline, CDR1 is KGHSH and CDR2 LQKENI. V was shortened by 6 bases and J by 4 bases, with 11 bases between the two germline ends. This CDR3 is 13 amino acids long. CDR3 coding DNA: TGTGCCAGCTCGCAGGACAAGGCAGATACGCAGTATTTT. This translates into CASSQDKADTQYF. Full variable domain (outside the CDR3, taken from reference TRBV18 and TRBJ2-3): NAGVMQNPRHLVRRRGQEARLRCSPMKGHSHVYWYRQLPEEGLKFMVYLQKENIIDESGMPKERFSAEFPKEGPSILRIQQVVRGDSAAYFCASSQDKADTQYFGPGTRLTVL.

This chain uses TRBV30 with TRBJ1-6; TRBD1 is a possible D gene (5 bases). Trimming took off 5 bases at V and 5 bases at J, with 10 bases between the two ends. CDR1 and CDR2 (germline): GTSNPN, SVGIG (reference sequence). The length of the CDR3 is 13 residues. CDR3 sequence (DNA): TGTGCCTGGCGCCAGGGAAATAATTCACCCCTCCACTTT. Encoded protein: CAWRQGNNSPLHF.

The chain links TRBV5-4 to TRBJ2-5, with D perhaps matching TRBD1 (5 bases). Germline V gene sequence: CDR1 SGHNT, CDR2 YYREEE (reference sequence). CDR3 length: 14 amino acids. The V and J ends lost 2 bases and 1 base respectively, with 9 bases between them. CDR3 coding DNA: TGTGCCAGCAGCTTACGAGACAGCCAAGAGACCCAGTACTTC. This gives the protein CASSLRDSQETQYF.

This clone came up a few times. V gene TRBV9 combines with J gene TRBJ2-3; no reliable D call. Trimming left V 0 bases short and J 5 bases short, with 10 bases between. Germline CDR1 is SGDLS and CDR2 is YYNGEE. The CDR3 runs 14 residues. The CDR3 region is CASSVGPLGDTQYF. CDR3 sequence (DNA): TGTGCCAGCAGCGTAGGGCCCTTAGGAGATACGCAGTATTTT.

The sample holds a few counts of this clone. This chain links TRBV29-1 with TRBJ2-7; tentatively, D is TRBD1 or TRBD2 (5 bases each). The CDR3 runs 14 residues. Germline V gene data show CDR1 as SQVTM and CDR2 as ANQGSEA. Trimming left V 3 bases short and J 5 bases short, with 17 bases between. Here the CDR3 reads CSVEGRGPPNEQYF. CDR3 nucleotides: TGCAGCGTTGAGGGACGCGGGCCCCCCAACGAGCAGTACTTC.